Sequencing of this T cell receptor beta chain was carried out in a study of T cell responses to AZD1222 COVID-19 vaccine. Study-level results: Clonal diversity was possibly underestimated; the donors were predominantly white British and more often female. It was only a handful of AZD1222 recipients who were seropositive at baseline. CD4 TCRs covered the whole spike, strongest at regions 160-218 and 743-854.

The V end was cut by 4 bases, the J end by 3 bases, with 10 bases between. CDR1 GTSNPN and CDR2 SVGIG come from the germline V gene (reference sequence). The CDR3 is 12 amino acids. Repertoires were generated with immunoSEQ multiplex PCR, while TCRdb's copy carries only in-frame clones and drops some. The table records over 60,000 clones, around nine tenths of them present only once. This clone was found a few times. The antigen is unknown. The input for sequencing was peripheral blood, taken on day 0 of AZD1222 vaccination. The sequence came from an adult in good health. The chain combines TRBV30 with TRBJ2-7, with a possible D match to TRBD1 (6 bases). The CDR3 DNA follows: TGTGCCTGGATGGGGGCGCACTACGAGCAGTACTTC. Translating gives CAWMGAHYEQYF.